Shown below are 23 T cell receptor beta chains from a single sample sequenced in a study of T cells expressing NK-cell markers. TCRdb reanalyzed the 5' RACE reads and collapses them to one entry per CDR3 protein, without DNA. The sample includes some 440,000 distinct CDR3 sequences. The sample taken for sequencing was blood T cells: a sorted CD56 or NKG2C T cell subset, CD4+ or CD8+ T cells, or bulk PBMC T cells (not recorded which). Receptors originate from a woman between 50 and 59 years old in good health.

The chain joins TRBV6-6 to TRBJ1-1. CDR1 and CDR2 (germline): MNHNY, SVGAGI (reference sequence). The length of the CDR3 is 15 residues. This chain's CDR3 is CASSYSTGWASEAFF.

V usage is TRBV7-6 and J usage is TRBJ2-1; TCRdb calls TRBD1, which cannot be checked without DNA. The germline V gene has CDR1 SGHVS and CDR2 FNYEAQ. There are 14 residues in the CDR3. Here the CDR3 reads CASSSPNLDNEQFF.

The chain uses TRBV3-1 and TRBJ2-1; with no DNA, the TCRdb D assignment of TRBD2 cannot be verified. CDR3 length: 17 amino acids. The germline CDR1 and CDR2 sequences are LGHDT and YNNKEL (reference sequence). The CDR3: CASSQDLAGGPNNEQFF.

The chain combines TRBV19 with TRBJ2-4; there is no DNA to check the TCRdb D call of TRBD2. This CDR3 contains 11 residues. In germline, CDR1 is LNHDA, CDR2 SQIVND (reference sequence). CDR3 protein: CASRNGPQKYF.

J is TRBJ2-5 and V is TRBV11-3; TCRdb indicates TRBD2, and absent DNA this call remains unverified. The CDR3 spans 15 residues. Germline V CDR1 and CDR2: SGHNT, YENEEA. This chain's CDR3 is CASSLGTGVAETQYF.

The V call is TRBV27, the J call TRBJ2-1; checking the TCRdb D call of TRBD2 is not possible without DNA. Germline assignment: CDR1 MNHEY and CDR2 SMNVEV (reference sequence). This CDR3 has 13 amino acids. The CDR3 spells CASTKTGGSEQFF.

CDR3 in amino acids: CAWNGGRSTGELFF. The rearrangement joins TRBV30 to TRBJ2-2; TCRdb lists TRBD1, though no DNA is available to test this call. This CDR3 contains 14 residues. Germline CDR1 and CDR2: GTSNPN and SVGIG (reference sequence).

CDR3 sequence reads: CASSARQGATGYTF. This chain joins TRBV2 and TRBJ1-2; absent DNA, TCRdb's TRBD1 call cannot be checked. The CDR3 has 14 residues. Germline values: CDR1 SNHLY, CDR2 FYNNEI.

The chain joins TRBV20-1 to TRBJ2-2; TCRdb's D call of TRBD2 is untestable without DNA. The CDR3 consists of 14 residues. Looked up from germline, CDR1 is DFQATT and CDR2 is SNEGSKA (reference sequence). CDR3 loop: CSAPGLAGSGELFF.

The genes are TRBV2 and TRBJ2-3. Germline V gene lookup returns CDR1 SNHLY and CDR2 FYNNEI. The length of the CDR3 is 14 residues. CDR3 sequence reads: CASSGDGSTDTQYF.

The chain links TRBV20-1 to TRBJ2-7; TCRdb indicates TRBD1, and absent DNA this call remains unverified. CDR1 and CDR2 (germline): DFQATT, SNEGSKA (reference sequence). CDR3 length: 14 residues. This chain's CDR3 is CSATRRGYSYEQYF.

The CDR3 here is CASSGKGDRVFNRGDTQYF. This chain links TRBV5-6 with TRBJ2-3; the D gene TCRdb calls, TRBD1, cannot be checked with no DNA. Germline CDR1 is SGHDT and CDR2 is YYEEEE. CDR3 length: 19 residues.

The J gene is TRBJ2-7, the V gene TRBV24-1; without DNA, the TCRdb call of TRBD1 cannot be checked. This CDR3 is built from 13 residues. The germline CDR1 and CDR2 sequences are KGHDR and SFDVKD. The CDR3 is CATSSSGTQEQYF.

The chain has TRBV29-1 and TRBJ1-1; the TCRdb call, TRBD1, lacks DNA for checking. The CDR3 consists of 13 residues. Germline CDR1 reads SQVTM; CDR2 reads ANQGSEA. Here the CDR3 reads CSVKTGGGTEAFF. Drawing the rest from reference TRBV29-1 and TRBJ1-1, the complete variable domain is SAVISQKPSRDICQRGTSLTIQCQVDSQVTMMFWYRQQPGQSLTLIATANQGSEATYESGFVIDKFPISRPNLTFSTLTVSNMSPEDSSIYLCSVKTGGGTEAFFGQGTRLTVV.

The CDR3 here is CASSFSGRETDTQYF. The rearrangement links TRBV12-3 or TRBV12-4 to TRBJ2-3; TCRdb reports TRBD2, a call that lacks DNA to check it against. This CDR3 spans 15 amino acids.

The V gene is TRBV29-1, the J gene TRBJ2-1; without DNA, the TCRdb call of TRBD2 cannot be checked. The germline V gene encodes CDR1 SQVTM and CDR2 ANQGSEA. The CDR3 runs 13 residues. CDR3 loop: CSVGFSQYNEQFF.

The chain uses TRBV5-1 and TRBJ2-1; TCRdb calls TRBD1, which cannot be checked without DNA. The CDR3 contains 17 residues. Germline CDR1 is SGHRS and CDR2 is YFSETQ. The CDR3 protein is CASSLVGTASSYNEQFF.

V usage is TRBV29-1 and J usage is TRBJ1-1; TCRdb outputs TRBD1, but without DNA this stays unchecked. This CDR3 has 15 amino acids. Germline V gives CDR1 SQVTM, CDR2 ANQGSEA. CDR3 loop: CSVDLRTGTSSEAFF.

The CDR3: CSCAGYNEQFF. The rearrangement uses TRBV20-1 and TRBJ2-1; the D call of TRBD2 rests on TCRdb alone, since no DNA is present to check it. Germline CDR1 is DFQATT and CDR2 is SNEGSKA (reference sequence). The CDR3 runs to 11 residues.

The CDR3 spells CASSLATGGGEQYF. V gene TRBV5-1 combines with J gene TRBJ2-7; absent DNA, TCRdb's TRBD1 call cannot be checked. This CDR3 has 14 amino acids. Looked up from germline, CDR1 is SGHRS and CDR2 is YFSETQ.

The chain uses TRBV9 and TRBJ2-1; TCRdb outputs TRBD2, but without DNA this stays unchecked. CDR1 is SGDLS, CDR2 YYNGEE, per germline. This CDR3 comprises 18 residues. The CDR3 reads CASSVAQLAGGSYNEQFF.

The V gene is TRBV6-2 or TRBV6-3, the J gene TRBJ1-2; the D call of TRBD1 rests on TCRdb alone, since no DNA is present to check it. CDR3 length equals 14 residues. Germline loops: CDR1 MNHEY, CDR2 SVGEGT. This chain's CDR3 is CASTRTGPNYGYTF.

The chain is built from TRBV19 and TRBJ2-5. CDR1 LNHDA and CDR2 SQIVND come from the germline V gene (reference sequence). CDR3 length equals 12 residues. CDR3 protein: CASSINEETQYF.